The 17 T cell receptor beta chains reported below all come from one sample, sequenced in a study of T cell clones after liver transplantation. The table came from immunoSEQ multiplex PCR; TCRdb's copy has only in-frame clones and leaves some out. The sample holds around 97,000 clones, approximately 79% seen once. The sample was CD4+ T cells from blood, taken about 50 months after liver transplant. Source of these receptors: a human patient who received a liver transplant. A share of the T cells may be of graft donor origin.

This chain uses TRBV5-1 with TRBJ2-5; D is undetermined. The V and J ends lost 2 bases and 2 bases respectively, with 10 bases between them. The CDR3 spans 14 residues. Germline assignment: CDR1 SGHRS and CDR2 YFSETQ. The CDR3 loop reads CASSFQSQQETQYF. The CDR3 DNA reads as TGCGCCAGCAGCTTCCAATCACAACAAGAGACCCAGTACTTC.

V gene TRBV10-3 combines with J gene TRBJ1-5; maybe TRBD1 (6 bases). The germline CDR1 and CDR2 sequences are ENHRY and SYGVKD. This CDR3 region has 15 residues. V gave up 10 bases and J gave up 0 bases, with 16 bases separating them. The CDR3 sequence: CATSTGDISNQPQHF. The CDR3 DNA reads TGTGCCACCTCGACAGGAGACATTAGCAATCAGCCCCAGCATTTT.

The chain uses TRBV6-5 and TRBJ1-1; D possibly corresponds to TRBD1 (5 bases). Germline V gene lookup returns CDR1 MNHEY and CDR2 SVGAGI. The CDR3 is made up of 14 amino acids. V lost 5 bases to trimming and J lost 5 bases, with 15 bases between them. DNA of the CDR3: TGTGCCAGCAGTATCCGGGACCTGGGGACTGAAGCTTTCTTT. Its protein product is CASSIRDLGTEAFF.

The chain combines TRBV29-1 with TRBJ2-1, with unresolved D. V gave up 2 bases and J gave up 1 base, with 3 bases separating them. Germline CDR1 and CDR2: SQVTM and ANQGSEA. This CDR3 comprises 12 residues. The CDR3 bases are TGCAGCGTTGAACAGTCCTACAATGAGCAGTTCTTC. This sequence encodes CSVEQSYNEQFF.

The CDR3 DNA sequence: TGCGCCAGCAGCTTGTTCCAAGCGGACTACGAGCAGTACTTC. This sequence encodes CASSLFQADYEQYF. This chain links TRBV5-1 with TRBJ2-7, with D possibly matching TRBD2 (5 bases). V lost 1 base to trimming and J lost 3 bases, with 11 bases between them. The germline V gene has CDR1 SGHRS and CDR2 YFSETQ. CDR3 length: 14 amino acids.

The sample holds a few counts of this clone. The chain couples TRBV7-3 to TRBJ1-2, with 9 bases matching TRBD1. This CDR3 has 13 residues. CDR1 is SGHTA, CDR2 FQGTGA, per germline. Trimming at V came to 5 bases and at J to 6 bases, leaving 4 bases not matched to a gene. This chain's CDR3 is CASSTQGADGYTF. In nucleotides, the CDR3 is TGTGCCAGCAGCACACAGGGGGCAGATGGCTACACCTTC.

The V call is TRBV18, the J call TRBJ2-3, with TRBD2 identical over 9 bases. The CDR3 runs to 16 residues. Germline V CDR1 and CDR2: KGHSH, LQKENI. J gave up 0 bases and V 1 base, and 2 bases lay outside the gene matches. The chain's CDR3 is CASSPRLAGSTDTQYF. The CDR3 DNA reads TGTGCCAGCTCACCACGGCTAGCGGGGAGCACAGATACGCAGTATTTT.

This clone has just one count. Written as DNA, the CDR3 is TGCAGCGTTGACCCTTCTTTAGCGGGAGGGCCGTACAATGAGCAGTTCTTC. This codes for CSVDPSLAGGPYNEQFF. The chain carries TRBV29-1 and TRBJ2-1; 11 nucleotides align to TRBD2. Germline assignment: CDR1 SQVTM and CDR2 ANQGSEA. The V gene end was trimmed by 3 bases and the J gene end by 4 bases; junction bases not matched to a gene: 11. The CDR3 contains 17 residues.

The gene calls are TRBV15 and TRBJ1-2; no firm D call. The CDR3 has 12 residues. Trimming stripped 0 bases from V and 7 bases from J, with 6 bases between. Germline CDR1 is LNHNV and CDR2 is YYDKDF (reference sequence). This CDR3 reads CATSRDAGGYTF. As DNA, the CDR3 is TGTGCCACCAGCAGAGACGCGGGTGGCTACACCTTC.

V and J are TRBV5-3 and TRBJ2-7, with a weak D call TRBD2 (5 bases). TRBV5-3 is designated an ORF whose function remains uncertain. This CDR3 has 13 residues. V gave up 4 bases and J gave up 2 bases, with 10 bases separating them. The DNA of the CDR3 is TGTGCCAGAAGCCTGGACGGGACCTACGAGCAGTACTTC. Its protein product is CARSLDGTYEQYF.

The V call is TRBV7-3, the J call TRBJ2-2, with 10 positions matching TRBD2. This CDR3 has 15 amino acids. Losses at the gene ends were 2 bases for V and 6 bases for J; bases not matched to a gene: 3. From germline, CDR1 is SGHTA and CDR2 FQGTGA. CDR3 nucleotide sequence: TGTGCCAGCAGCTTATCAGCGGGAGGGTCCGGGGAGCTGTTTTTT. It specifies CASSLSAGGSGELFF.

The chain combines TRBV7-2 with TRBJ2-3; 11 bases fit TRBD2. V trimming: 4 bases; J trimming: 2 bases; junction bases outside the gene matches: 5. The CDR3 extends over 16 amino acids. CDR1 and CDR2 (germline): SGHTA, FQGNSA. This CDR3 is CASSSRLAGITDTQYF. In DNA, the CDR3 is TGTGCCAGCAGCTCCCGACTAGCGGGGATCACAGATACGCAGTATTTT.

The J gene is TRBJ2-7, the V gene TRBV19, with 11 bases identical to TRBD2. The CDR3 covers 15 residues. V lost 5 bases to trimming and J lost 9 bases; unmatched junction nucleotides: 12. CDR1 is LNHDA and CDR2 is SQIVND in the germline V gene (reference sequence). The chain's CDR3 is CASSPRTSGFSGQYF. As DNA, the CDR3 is TGTGCCAGTAGTCCCCGGACTAGCGGGTTCTCCGGGCAGTACTTC.

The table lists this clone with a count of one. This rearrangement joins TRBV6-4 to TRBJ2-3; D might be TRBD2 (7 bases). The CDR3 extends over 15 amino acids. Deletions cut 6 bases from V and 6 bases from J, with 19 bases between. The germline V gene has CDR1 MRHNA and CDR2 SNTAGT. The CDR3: CASSPSWGGRDTQYF. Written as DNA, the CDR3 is TGTGCCAGCAGCCCCTCGTGGGGGGGCCGGGATACGCAGTATTTT.

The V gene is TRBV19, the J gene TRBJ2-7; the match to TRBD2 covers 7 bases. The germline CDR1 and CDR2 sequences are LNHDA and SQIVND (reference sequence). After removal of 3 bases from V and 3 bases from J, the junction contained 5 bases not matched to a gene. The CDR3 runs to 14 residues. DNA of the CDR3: TGTGCCAGTAGTATTCAGGGAGGGAACTACGAGCAGTACTTC. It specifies CASSIQGGNYEQYF.

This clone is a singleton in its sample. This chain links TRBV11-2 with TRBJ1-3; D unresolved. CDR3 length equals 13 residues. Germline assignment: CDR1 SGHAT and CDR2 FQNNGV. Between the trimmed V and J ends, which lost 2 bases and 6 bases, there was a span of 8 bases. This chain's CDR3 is CASSLQPLNTIYF. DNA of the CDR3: TGTGCCAGCAGCTTACAGCCTTTAAACACCATATATTTT.

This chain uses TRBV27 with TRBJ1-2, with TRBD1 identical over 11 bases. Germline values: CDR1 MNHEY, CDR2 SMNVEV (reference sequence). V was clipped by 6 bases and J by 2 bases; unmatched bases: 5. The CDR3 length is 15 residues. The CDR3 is CASSRTGGQNYGYTF. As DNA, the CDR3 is TGTGCCAGCAGCCGGACAGGGGGCCAGAACTATGGCTACACCTTC.